The next 27 T cell receptor beta chains were all read from a single sample in a study of PD-1 blockade in classical Hodgkin lymphoma. Libraries were prepared by immunoSEQ multiplex PCR; TCRdb keeps only in-frame clonotypes and omits some of them. This sample yields 30,000 to 35,000 clones, of which around 90% are seen a single time; 0.2% to 0.3% belongs to the top ten. After autologous stem cell transplantation all patients relapsed, and prior brentuximab vedotin exposure differed between cohorts. It was by magnetic negative selection that CD4+ T cells were purified from thawed PBMCs. The source material was CD4+ T cells from blood, sampled at baseline. The receptors here all came from a human donor with classical Hodgkin lymphoma.

CDR3 loop: CASSSRPPVQETQYF. CDR3 sequence (DNA): TGTGCCAGCAGCTCCAGACCTCCGGTCCAAGAGACCCAGTACTTC. The chain couples TRBV7-9 to TRBJ2-5; D is unresolved. The CDR3 totals 15 residues. V lost 4 bases to trimming and J lost 1 base, with 13 bases between them. The V gene's germline CDR1 is SEHNR and CDR2 FQNEAQ (reference sequence).

The chain links TRBV19 to TRBJ2-7; maybe TRBD2 (5 bases). CDR1 is LNHDA, CDR2 SQIVND, per germline (reference sequence). This CDR3 has 15 amino acids. Trimming pared 8 bases from V and 0 bases from J, leaving 17 bases between. The CDR3 protein is CASSDYGVSSYEQYF. Written as DNA, the CDR3 is TGTGCCAGTTCCGACTATGGGGTATCCTCCTACGAGCAGTACTTC.

This chain uses TRBV5-1 with TRBJ2-7; D gene uncertain. Germline lookup yields CDR1 SGHRS and CDR2 YFSETQ. Trimming shortened V by 7 bases and J by 2 bases, and 22 bases separated the two germline ends. The CDR3 has 16 amino acids. The CDR3 coding sequence is TGCGCCAGCCGTATCGACGACGCCCGTTACGCCTACGAGCAGTACTTC. Amino acid sequence: CASRIDDARYAYEQYF.

This chain links TRBV18 with TRBJ2-5; D might be TRBD2 (7 bases). The germline CDR1 and CDR2 sequences are KGHSH and LQKENI. Deletions cut 3 bases from V and 4 bases from J, with 15 bases between. This CDR3 is 15 amino acids long. The CDR3 is CASSPLPGGGETQYF. The CDR3 DNA follows: TGTGCCAGCTCACCCCTCCCGGGGGGCGGAGAGACCCAGTACTTC.

V gene TRBV9 combines with J gene TRBJ2-5; 7 bases are a match to TRBD2. The J segment lost 7 bases and the V segment lost 4 bases, leaving 16 bases of the junction unmatched. This CDR3 is 16 amino acids long. Looked up from germline, CDR1 is SGDLS and CDR2 is YYNGEE. This CDR3 is CASSPPEASGDRTQYF. The DNA for the CDR3 is TGTGCCAGCAGCCCACCGGAAGCTAGCGGTGATAGGACCCAGTACTTC.

The sample holds one count of this clone. J is TRBJ2-3 and V is TRBV5-1; a weak D match, TRBD2 (6 bases). V was clipped by 5 bases and J by 7 bases, with 23 bases between them. Germline CDR1 reads SGHRS; CDR2 reads YFSETQ. This CDR3 comprises 16 residues. Here the CDR3 reads CASRPLGGAWMNTQYF. The CDR3 coding sequence is TGCGCCAGCAGGCCGCTAGGCGGGGCCTGGATGAATACGCAGTATTTT.

CDR3 protein: CASSLQGGYSPLHF. The DNA for the CDR3 is TGTGCCAGCAGCCTTCAGGGAGGTTATTCACCCCTCCACTTT. The V gene is TRBV14, the J gene TRBJ1-6, with D perhaps matching TRBD1 (5 bases). Germline CDR1 SGHDN, CDR2 FVKESK. The CDR3 contains 14 residues. V lost 4 bases and J lost 8, with 12 bases in between.

The chain links TRBV27 to TRBJ2-7; D possibly uses TRBD1 or TRBD2 (5 bases each). The germline CDR1 and CDR2 sequences are MNHEY and SMNVEV (reference sequence). V dropped 2 bases and J dropped 3 bases, with 8 bases sitting between them. The CDR3 has 13 amino acids. CDR3: CASSLEGNYEQYF. In DNA, the CDR3 is TGTGCCAGCAGTTTAGAGGGGAACTACGAGCAGTACTTC.

The chain combines TRBV4-2 with TRBJ2-1; no clear D gene. This CDR3 region has 16 residues. CDR1 and CDR2 from the germline V gene are LGHNA and YNFKEQ. Trimming removed 2 bases at V and 0 bases at J, with 11 bases between. The DNA for the CDR3 is TGTGCCAGCAGCCAACGTCACTGGAGCTCCTACAATGAGCAGTTCTTC. This gives the protein CASSQRHWSSYNEQFF.

The CDR3 reads CASSSGQGSNYGYTF. The DNA of the CDR3 is TGTGCCAGCAGTTCCGGACAGGGCTCTAACTATGGCTACACCTTC. The gene calls are TRBV28 and TRBJ1-2; 8 nucleotides match TRBD1. This CDR3 region has 15 residues. In germline, CDR1 is MDHEN, CDR2 SYDVKM. The V gene end was trimmed by 4 bases and the J gene end by 0 bases; junction bases not matched to a gene: 4.

The chain uses TRBV11-2 and TRBJ2-5; the match to TRBD2 covers 10 bases. CDR1 and CDR2 from the germline V gene are SGHAT and FQNNGV. V lost 0 bases and J lost 5; bases outside the gene matches: 6. The CDR3 consists of 16 residues. The CDR3 spells CASSLDSASGSETQYF. As DNA, the CDR3 is TGTGCCAGCAGCTTAGATTCGGCTAGCGGGAGTGAGACCCAGTACTTC. Together with reference TRBV11-2 and TRBJ2-5, the CDR3 gives the full variable domain: EAGVAQSPRYKIIEKRQSVAFWCNPISGHATLYWYQQILGQGPKLLIQFQNNGVVDDSQLPKDRFSAERLKGVDSTLKIQPAKLEDSAVYLCASSLDSASGSETQYFGPGTRLLVL.

This clone was counted a single time. The chain joins TRBV27 to TRBJ2-7, with 8 bases fitting TRBD1. The CDR3 runs 15 residues. CDR1 and CDR2 (germline): MNHEY, SMNVEV (reference sequence). V lost 4 bases and J lost 1; bases outside the gene matches: 6. The CDR3 nucleotides are TGTGCCAGCAGTTCCGGACAGGGCTATTCCTACGAGCAGTACTTC. It is translated as CASSSGQGYSYEQYF.

This clone was seen only once. V and J are TRBV7-6 and TRBJ2-5; D unclear. CDR3 size: 16 residues. Germline values: CDR1 SGHVS, CDR2 FNYEAQ. V lost 5 bases, J lost 5 bases, and 21 bases lay in between. The CDR3 DNA reads TGTGCCAGCAGCCAGCTAGACAAACTCGTGGGGGAGACCCAGTACTTC. Its translation is CASSQLDKLVGETQYF.

The V call is TRBV11-3, the J call TRBJ2-7, with D tentatively TRBD2 (6 bases). Trimming took off 4 bases at V and 2 bases at J, with 15 bases between the two ends. CDR1 is SGHNT and CDR2 is YENEEA in the germline V gene. This CDR3 region has 15 residues. The CDR3 loop reads CASSSLPGLTYEQYF. The CDR3 DNA reads as TGTGCCAGCAGCTCACTACCGGGACTGACCTACGAGCAGTACTTC.

This rearrangement joins TRBV4-2 to TRBJ2-5; D unclear. From germline, CDR1 is LGHNA and CDR2 YNFKEQ. V dropped 0 bases and J dropped 1 base, with 6 bases sitting between them. The length of the CDR3 is 14 residues. The CDR3 nucleotides read TGTGCCAGCAGCCAAGAGTTGGCCCAAGAGACCCAGTACTTC. It yields the protein CASSQELAQETQYF.

V gene TRBV28 combines with J gene TRBJ2-7; 13 bases are a match to TRBD2. V gave up 5 bases and J gave up 5 bases; unmatched junction bases: 24. This CDR3 has 21 amino acids. Germline V lookup: CDR1 MDHEN, CDR2 SYDVKM. The CDR3, as DNA: TGTGCCAGCAGTCCCACCGCTCGGACTAGCGGGAGACCCTATCTCTTGAACGAGCAGTACTTC. Translating it yields CASSPTARTSGRPYLLNEQYF.

The chain is built from TRBV19 and TRBJ2-1; D is unresolved. Trimming removed 7 bases from V and 0 bases from J, with 16 bases in between. Germline V CDR1 and CDR2: LNHDA, SQIVND (reference sequence). The CDR3 runs 16 residues. In nucleotides, the CDR3 is TGTGCCAGTAACACTCCGGCGCGTTTCTCCTACAATGAGCAGTTCTTC. This translates into CASNTPARFSYNEQFF.

This chain joins TRBV9 and TRBJ1-2, with D tentatively TRBD1 (5 bases). The CDR3 is made up of 20 amino acids. V gave up 0 bases and J gave up 8 bases, with 32 bases separating them. Germline CDR1 and CDR2: SGDLS and YYNGEE. This chain's CDR3 is CASSVARWGSGPPRGWGYTF. The CDR3 DNA follows: TGTGCCAGCAGCGTAGCTAGATGGGGCTCTGGTCCCCCCCGAGGGTGGGGCTACACCTTC.

V usage is TRBV29-1 and J usage is TRBJ2-6, with D maybe TRBD1 (6 bases). This CDR3 has 16 amino acids. V shed 3 bases and J shed 0 bases, with 12 bases lying between them. Per the germline V gene, CDR1 is SQVTM and CDR2 is ANQGSEA. The CDR3 protein is CSVDMGHPSGANVLTF. CDR3 coding DNA: TGCAGCGTTGATATGGGACACCCCTCTGGGGCCAACGTCCTGACTTTC.

To note about this clone: Within the sample, other DNA sequences also encode this same CDR3. The gene calls are TRBV30 and TRBJ1-2, with TRBD1 identical over 7 bases. CDR1 GTSNPN and CDR2 SVGIG come from the germline V gene (reference sequence). With 4 bases clipped from V and 2 bases from J, the junction kept 1 base outside the gene matches. The CDR3 contains 12 residues. CDR3 amino acids: CAWTGGNYGYTF. The CDR3 DNA is TGTGCCTGGACAGGGGGAAACTATGGCTACACCTTC.

J is TRBJ2-7 and V is TRBV2, with 10 bases aligning to TRBD2. The CDR3 extends over 16 amino acids. The junction had 11 bases not matched to a gene; V was cut back by 7 bases and J by 2 bases. Germline V lookup: CDR1 SNHLY, CDR2 FYNNEI. The CDR3 region has the DNA TGTGCCAGCACCAAAAGGACTAGCGGTTTCACCTACGAGCAGTACTTC. Its translation is CASTKRTSGFTYEQYF.

This chain connects TRBV19 to TRBJ1-1; 11 positions agree with TRBD1. The ends lost 8 bases at V and 4 bases at J; junction bases unmatched: 6. The CDR3 contains 14 residues. Germline V gives CDR1 LNHDA, CDR2 SQIVND (reference sequence). The CDR3 protein is CASEGQGARTEAFF. CDR3 bases: TGTGCCAGTGAAGGACAGGGGGCGCGCACTGAAGCTTTCTTT.

This rearrangement joins TRBV6-1 to TRBJ1-1; D not certain. V lost 11 bases and J lost 4, with 20 bases in between. The CDR3 length is 14 residues. In germline, CDR1 is MNHNS, CDR2 SASEGT. The CDR3 sequence: CAGRMDLWGTEAFF. Here the CDR3 DNA reads TGTGCCGGGCGAATGGATTTGTGGGGCACTGAAGCTTTCTTT.

The table lists this clone with a count of one. This chain uses TRBV25-1 with TRBJ1-3, with a tentative D call TRBD1 (5 bases). CDR1 is MGHDK, CDR2 SYGVNS, per germline. V dropped 5 bases and J dropped 0 bases, with 14 bases sitting between them. The CDR3 extends over 16 amino acids. The CDR3 protein is CASSPNRRSSGNTIYF. The CDR3, as DNA: TGTGCCAGCAGTCCAAACAGGCGCTCCTCTGGAAACACCATATATTTT.

The chain links TRBV6-5 to TRBJ1-1, with a tentative D call TRBD1 (6 bases). CDR1 MNHEY and CDR2 SVGAGI come from the germline V gene. Deletions cut 6 bases from V and 10 bases from J, with 18 bases between. The CDR3 totals 13 residues. The DNA of the CDR3 is TGTGCCAGCAGACTGGACAGAGGTGGTGGAGCTTTCTTT. Encoded protein: CASRLDRGGGAFF.

The chain carries TRBV7-9 and TRBJ2-3, with 8 nucleotides matching TRBD2. V gave up 5 bases and J gave up 4 bases; unmatched junction bases: 11. This CDR3 region has 16 residues. CDR1 SEHNR and CDR2 FQNEAQ come from the germline V gene (reference sequence). CDR3: CASSDSGTRSADTQYF. The CDR3 nucleotides read TGTGCCAGCAGCGACTCCGGGACTAGATCGGCAGATACGCAGTATTTT.

The chain is built from TRBV28 and TRBJ2-6, with 11 bases identical to TRBD2. V lost 8 bases, J lost 1 base, and 10 bases stayed unmatched. Germline V CDR1 and CDR2: MDHEN, SYDVKM. CDR3 length: 18 amino acids. CDR3 DNA sequence: TGTGCCAGCCTCCCCGTTAGCGGGAGGGGATCTGGGGCCAACGTCCTGACTTTC. Its protein product is CASLPVSGRGSGANVLTF.